What follows describes a single T cell receptor beta chain. Other DNA sequences in this sample translate to the same CDR3. Trimming removed 1 base from V and 0 bases from J, with 8 bases in between. The CDR3 loop spans 15 amino acids. CDR1 is SGDLS and CDR2 is YYNGEE in the germline V gene. As originally analysed: Using reference gene primer amplification, nucleated cell counts were estimated. Some clones are missing from TCRdb's copy, which holds only in-frame ones; the method was immunoSEQ multiplex PCR. From that table come the V and J calls and clone size; the DNA was used to work out D and trimming. This table has more than 95,000 clones, approximately 74% appearing once. This record belongs to a study of blood T cell repertoires in COVID-19. Across the whole study: Acute and convalescent COVID-19 samples came from the United States, Italy and Spain. Nucleic acid was either cDNA or gDNA, and it came from T cells, B-cell-depleted T cells, or PBMCs.

This TCR was sampled from a man aged 60 to 69 with acute or convalescent COVID-19. Material: peripheral blood. This rearrangement joins TRBV9 to TRBJ2-1, with D maybe TRBD2 (5 bases). As DNA, the CDR3 is TGTGCCAGCAGCGTAAGTGGGAGCTCCTACAATGAGCAGTTCTTC. Its protein is CASSVSGSSYNEQFF.